Below, one T cell receptor beta chain is given with its context. This specimen comes from a study of early stage breast cancer tumors. Study context: Of some 17 invasive breast tumors, about twelve were hormone receptor-positive, HER2-negative. Average read coverage per sample was 9 to 10-fold.

Germline V gene data show CDR1 as SEHNR and CDR2 as FQNEAQ (reference sequence). CDR3 size: 12 residues. V was clipped by 5 bases and J by 5 bases, with 9 bases between them. Sequenced by immunoSEQ multiplex PCR; TCRdb stores in-frame clones only, minus some. The data hold more than 20,000 clones, with 75% to 80% observed a single time. The sample was blood. The chain couples TRBV7-9 to TRBJ2-5; the D is unclear. The source is a person in their sixties with breast cancer. CDR3 DNA sequence: TGTGCCAGCAGCCTCCGTGGGGAGACCCAGTACTTC. This encodes CASSLRGETQYF.